These 13 T cell receptor beta chains were sequenced from one sample in a study of regulatory T cells in long-lasting Graves disease. Through Arm-PCR of CDR3 regions and iRepertoire HTBI primers, TCR beta libraries were built. TCRdb ran MiXCR on the multiplex PCR reads and lists one entry per CDR3 protein. Of some 460,000 distinct CDR3 sequences listed, around 15% are singletons. Time point meaning: newly diagnosed GD, antithyroid drugs for less than 3 months. There was RNA extracted from PBMCs, and the TCR library was made from it. The data also belong to a second study, concerning T cells in Graves' hyperthyroidism and ophthalmopathy.

Sequencing used peripheral blood mononuclear cells (PBMCs), obtained at new diagnosis, from a patient treated with antithyroid drugs. The source of these receptors is a man aged 35-49 years with Graves disease.

This clonotype has just a few counts. The chain has TRBV28 and TRBJ1-5; D is perhaps TRBD1 (6 bases). Germline CDR1 MDHEN, CDR2 SYDVKM. The germline V and J ends were trimmed by 7 bases and 4 bases, with 17 bases remaining between them. This CDR3 comprises 15 residues. The CDR3 region has the DNA TGTGCCAGCAACCCCGAGGGGGGGAGGAATCAGCCCCAGCATTTT. Protein: CASNPEGGRNQPQHF.

At least ten counts were recorded for this clonotype. The genes are TRBV2 and TRBJ2-7; 8 bases line up with TRBD1. J gave up 3 bases and V 6 bases, and 4 bases lay outside the gene matches. Germline values: CDR1 SNHLY, CDR2 FYNNEI. CDR3 length equals 13 residues. Here the CDR3 reads CASREDRDYEQYF. Written as DNA, the CDR3 is TGTGCCAGCAGGGAGGACAGGGACTACGAGCAGTACTTC.

V and J are TRBV5-1 and TRBJ1-6; a possible D gene is TRBD1 (5 bases). Between the trimmed V and J ends, which lost 0 bases and 7 bases, there was a span of 14 bases. The CDR3 length is 16 residues. Germline values: CDR1 SGHRS, CDR2 YFSETQ. This CDR3 is CASSLAFGTENSPLHF. The DNA for the CDR3 is TGCGCCAGCAGCTTGGCCTTCGGGACGGAGAATTCACCCCTCCACTTT.

This clonotype was seen a few times. The chain links TRBV19 to TRBJ1-1; TRBD1 agrees at 10 bases. Germline CDR1 reads LNHDA; CDR2 reads SQIVND (reference sequence). J lost 0 bases, V lost 7 bases, and 11 bases had no gene match. The CDR3 is made up of 17 amino acids. DNA of the CDR3: TGTGCCAGTATTCCCCCCGCCGGACAGGGGGTGAACACTGAAGCTTTCTTT. Amino acid sequence: CASIPPAGQGVNTEAFF.

The V call is TRBV29-1, the J call TRBJ2-7, with unresolved D. The CDR3 loop spans 11 amino acids. Germline values: CDR1 SQVTM, CDR2 ANQGSEA. V was trimmed by 4 bases and J by 1 base, leaving 5 bases between them. CDR3 bases: TGCAGCGTTGGGCAGTCCTACGAGCAGTACTTC. The encoded protein is CSVGQSYEQYF.

Notes on this clonotype: Given a much more abundant clone one base away, this may be a read error. The rearrangement links TRBV28 to TRBJ2-1, with 7 positions matching TRBD2. The J segment lost 4 bases and the V segment lost 6 bases, leaving 9 bases of the junction unmatched. Germline V gene sequence: CDR1 MDHEN, CDR2 SYDVKM. CDR3 length: 15 residues. Here the CDR3 DNA reads TGTGCCAGCAGCGAGGGAGGGCCTCCATACAATGAGCAGTTCTTC. It is translated as CASSEGGPPYNEQFF.

This clonotype has a count of ten or more. The chain has TRBV27 and TRBJ2-1, with D tentatively TRBD1 or TRBD2 (5 bases each). Looked up from germline, CDR1 is MNHEY and CDR2 is SMNVEV (reference sequence). With 2 bases removed from V and 9 bases from J, the gap between germline ends came to 17 bases. CDR3 size: 15 residues. This chain's CDR3 is CASSLQAALGTEQFF. In nucleotides, the CDR3 is TGTGCCAGCAGTTTACAGGCCGCCTTAGGGACTGAGCAGTTCTTC.

This chain connects TRBV20-1 to TRBJ2-7; 14 nucleotides agree with TRBD2. Germline lookup yields CDR1 DFQATT and CDR2 SNEGSKA (reference sequence). The CDR3 has 15 residues. The V segment lost 6 bases and the J segment 1 base; nucleotides outside the gene matches: 5. CDR3 in DNA: TGCAGTGCGGGGACTAGCGGGAGACGTTCCTACGAGCAGTACTTC. Amino acid sequence: CSAGTSGRRSYEQYF.

This clonotype has at least ten counts. This chain's CDR3 is CASIGTSATYNEQFF. The CDR3 nucleotides read TGTGCCAGCATCGGGACTAGCGCGACCTACAATGAGCAGTTCTTC. This chain connects TRBV7-2 to TRBJ2-1, with 10 bases aligning to TRBD2. In germline, CDR1 is SGHTA, CDR2 FQGNSA. The CDR3 sequence is 15 residues long. V was pared by 7 bases and J by 2 bases, with 5 bases of the junction left unmatched.

The sample holds a few counts of this clonotype. V and J are TRBV6-2 or TRBV6-3 and TRBJ1-4; D call uncertain. CDR3 length: 16 residues. The V and J ends lost 8 bases and 5 bases respectively, with 21 bases between them. CDR1 is MNHEY and CDR2 is SVGEGT in the germline V gene. CDR3: CASAEEREVANEKLFF. The CDR3 nucleotides read TGTGCCAGCGCCGAGGAAAGGGAGGTGGCGAATGAAAAACTGTTTTTT.

This clonotype occurred many times. The rearrangement joins TRBV7-9 to TRBJ2-1, with D uncertain. The CDR3 is made up of 14 amino acids. The germline V gene encodes CDR1 SEHNR and CDR2 FQNEAQ (reference sequence). The V gene lost 5 bases and the J gene lost 6 bases, with 14 bases spanning the gap. This chain's CDR3 is CASSRSGLGNEQFF. CDR3 in DNA: TGTGCCAGCAGCAGATCGGGCTTGGGCAATGAGCAGTTCTTC.

This clonotype was recorded at least ten times. The chain has TRBV11-2 and TRBJ2-7; 7 bases are a match to TRBD2. There are 15 residues in the CDR3. The V and J ends lost 5 bases and 0 bases, in that order; junction bases with no gene match: 7. Germline-derived CDR1 and CDR2 are SGHAT and FQNNGV. The CDR3 is CASSAASGSSYEQYF. The CDR3 bases are TGTGCCAGCAGCGCGGCTAGCGGAAGCTCCTACGAGCAGTACTTC.

In this sample, this clonotype turned up many times. The rearrangement links TRBV3-1 to TRBJ2-1; 8 bases map to TRBD2. V lost 1 base, J lost 7 bases, and 15 bases stayed unmatched. The CDR3 spans 18 residues. CDR1 is LGHDT and CDR2 is YNNKEL in the germline V gene (reference sequence). CDR3 coding DNA: TGTGCCAGCAGCCAAGCGGGTCCGGGTGGCGGGGGGTGGAATGAGCAGTTCTTC. Amino acid sequence: CASSQAGPGGGGWNEQFF.